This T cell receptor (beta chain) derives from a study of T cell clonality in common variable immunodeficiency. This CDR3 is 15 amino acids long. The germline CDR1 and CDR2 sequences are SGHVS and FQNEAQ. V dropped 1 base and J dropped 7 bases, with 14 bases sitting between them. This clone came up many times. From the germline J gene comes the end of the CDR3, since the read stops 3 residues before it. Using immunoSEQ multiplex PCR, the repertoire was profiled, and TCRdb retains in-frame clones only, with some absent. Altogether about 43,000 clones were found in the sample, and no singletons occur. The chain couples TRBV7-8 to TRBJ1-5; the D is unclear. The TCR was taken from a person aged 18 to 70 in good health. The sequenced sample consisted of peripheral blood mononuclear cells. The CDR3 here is CASSLEGQPGQPQHF. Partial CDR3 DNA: TGTGCCAGCAGCTTAGAAGGGCAACCTGGACAGCCC. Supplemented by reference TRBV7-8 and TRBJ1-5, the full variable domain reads GAGVSQSPRYKVAKRGQDVALRCDPISGHVSLFWYQQALGQGPEFLTYFQNEAQLDKSGLPSDRFFAERPEGSVSTLKIQRTQQEDSAVYLCASSLEGQPGQPQHFGDGTRLSIL.